The next 21 T cell receptor beta chains were all read from a single sample in a study of glioma-infiltrating T cells after dendritic cell vaccination. The data were produced by immunoSEQ multiplex PCR, yet TCRdb's version contains in-frame clones alone and is incomplete. The profile shows about 92,000 clones, 65% to 90% of them singletons. The specimen comprised blood, sampled before dendritic cell vaccination. These receptors all stem from a human donor with glioblastoma.

This chain uses TRBV28 with TRBJ2-7, with a weak D call TRBD1 (5 bases). Trimming took 6 bases from V and 6 from J, leaving 24 bases between them. CDR1 is MDHEN and CDR2 is SYDVKM in the germline V gene. The CDR3 totals 16 residues. CDR3 residues: CASRMQGGNPTSEQYF. The CDR3 nucleotides are TGTGCCAGCAGGATGCAGGGTGGTAATCCTACGAGCGAGCAGTACTTC.

This chain links TRBV19 with TRBJ2-3, with 8 bases fitting TRBD2. CDR1 is LNHDA, CDR2 SQIVND, per germline (reference sequence). Germline trimming cut 4 bases from V and 5 bases from J; bases unmatched to any gene: 5. CDR3 length: 14 residues. CDR3 sequence (DNA): TGTGCCAGTAGTAACCCCGGGAGGGAAGATACGCAGTATTTT. Protein: CASSNPGREDTQYF.

The V and J genes are TRBV19 and TRBJ2-1; perhaps TRBD1 as D (5 bases). V gave up 8 bases and J gave up 7 bases, with 18 bases separating them. From germline, CDR1 is LNHDA and CDR2 SQIVND (reference sequence). This CDR3 is built from 14 residues. CDR3 loop: CASGDKGRGNEQFF. The DNA for the CDR3 is TGTGCCAGTGGAGACAAGGGGCGCGGTAATGAGCAGTTCTTC. The full variable domain, with the rest looked up from reference TRBV19 and TRBJ2-1, is DGGITQSPKYLFRKEGQNVTLSCEQNLNHDAMYWYRQDPGQGLRLIYYSQIVNDFQKGDIAEGYSVSREKKESFPLTVTSAQKNPTAFYLCASGDKGRGNEQFFGPGTRLTVL.

CDR3 DNA: TGTGCCAGCAACGCTCCAGAACGGAGTACGACCGGGTATGGCTACACCTTC. It encodes CASNAPERSTTGYGYTF. The chain carries TRBV9 and TRBJ1-2; D is undetermined. Germline assignment: CDR1 SGDLS and CDR2 YYNGEE. The CDR3 contains 17 residues. V was pared by 6 bases and J by 5 bases, with 26 bases between.

This chain connects TRBV19 to TRBJ2-1, with TRBD2 matching 12 bases. The trim removed 6 bases at V and 4 bases at J, leaving 4 bases unmatched. The CDR3 is made up of 15 amino acids. The V gene's germline CDR1 is LNHDA and CDR2 SQIVND (reference sequence). This chain's CDR3 is CASSPTSGGYNEQFF. DNA of the CDR3: TGTGCCAGTAGCCCCACTAGCGGGGGGTACAATGAGCAGTTCTTC. Complete variable domain (other parts from reference TRBV19 and TRBJ2-1): DGGITQSPKYLFRKEGQNVTLSCEQNLNHDAMYWYRQDPGQGLRLIYYSQIVNDFQKGDIAEGYSVSREKKESFPLTVTSAQKNPTAFYLCASSPTSGGYNEQFFGPGTRLTVL.

The chain uses TRBV6-5 and TRBJ2-3; 9 bases are a match to TRBD1. V dropped 6 bases and J dropped 3; count of bases not matched to a gene: 7. This CDR3 comprises 15 residues. Looked up from germline, CDR1 is MNHEY and CDR2 is SVGAGI. The CDR3 protein is CASRTGQGMTDTQYF. The CDR3 DNA sequence: TGTGCCAGCAGAACCGGACAGGGGATGACAGATACGCAGTATTTT.

The chain has TRBV5-6 and TRBJ2-5, with 11 bases fitting TRBD2. Germline-derived CDR1 and CDR2 are SGHDT and YYEEEE. With V trimmed by 10 bases and J by 5 bases, 10 bases remained unmatched. The CDR3 loop spans 14 amino acids. CDR3 DNA sequence: TGTGCCGCAGGGCTAGCGGGAGGTAGGGAGACCCAGTACTTC. It is translated as CAAGLAGGRETQYF.

This chain uses TRBV6-6 with TRBJ2-1; TRBD1 matches at 9 bases. Germline assignment: CDR1 MNHNY and CDR2 SVGAGI (reference sequence). With V trimmed by 4 bases and J by 6 bases, 10 bases remained unmatched. CDR3 size: 16 residues. CDR3 loop: CASSSIWTGAVNEQFF. The CDR3 nucleotides are TGTGCCAGCAGTTCGATATGGACAGGGGCGGTCAATGAGCAGTTCTTC.

V and J are TRBV7-9 and TRBJ2-5; 10 bases agree with TRBD2. The germline V gene has CDR1 SEHNR and CDR2 FQNEAQ (reference sequence). With 3 bases clipped from V and 2 bases from J, the junction kept 6 bases outside the gene matches. This CDR3 contains 16 residues. The CDR3 DNA reads TGTGCCAGCAGCTTTATAGCGGGGGGATTTCAAGAGACCCAGTACTTC. It codes for CASSFIAGGFQETQYF.

The genes are TRBV30 and TRBJ1-5; D possibly corresponds to TRBD1 (5 bases). CDR1 is GTSNPN and CDR2 is SVGIG in the germline V gene (reference sequence). The CDR3 is made up of 14 amino acids. Trimming removed 2 bases from V and 5 bases from J, with 13 bases in between. The DNA of the CDR3 is TGTGCCTGGAGTTCGGGCAGGGATCATCAGCCCCAGCATTTT. This gives the protein CAWSSGRDHQPQHF. Based on the CDR3 plus reference TRBV30 and TRBJ1-5, the full variable domain is SQTIHQWPATLVQPVGSPLSLECTVEGTSNPNLYWYRQAAGRGLQLLFYSVGIGQISSEVPQNLSASRPQDRQFILSSKKLLLSDSGFYLCAWSSGRDHQPQHFGDGTRLSIL.

The chain combines TRBV25-1 with TRBJ1-5; D perhaps matches TRBD1 (5 bases). V lost 2 bases and J 4 bases, leaving 9 bases between the germline ends. CDR3 length: 14 residues. CDR1 and CDR2 (germline): MGHDK, SYGVNS. In DNA, the CDR3 is TGTGCCAGCAGTGAAGGGGCCGGTAATCAGCCCCAGCATTTT. This codes for CASSEGAGNQPQHF.

The J gene is TRBJ2-3, the V gene TRBV7-9; possibly TRBD1 for D (6 bases). V shed 5 bases and J shed 2 bases, with 14 bases lying between them. Germline assignment: CDR1 SEHNR and CDR2 FQNEAQ (reference sequence). The CDR3 contains 15 residues. CDR3 amino acids: CASSLSLGATDTQYF. CDR3 coding DNA: TGTGCCAGCAGCCTCAGTCTGGGGGCCACAGATACGCAGTATTTT.

The rearrangement uses TRBV19 and TRBJ2-1, with D maybe TRBD2 (6 bases). CDR3 size: 15 residues. The V and J ends lost 4 bases and 4 bases respectively, with 14 bases between them. Per the germline V gene, CDR1 is LNHDA and CDR2 is SQIVND (reference sequence). CDR3: CASSKGTGSYNEQFF. The CDR3 nucleotides are TGTGCCAGTAGTAAAGGGACCGGGAGTTACAATGAGCAGTTCTTC.

The rearrangement links TRBV29-1 to TRBJ2-7; 11 nucleotides line up with TRBD1. The CDR3 covers 16 residues. Germline CDR1 reads SQVTM; CDR2 reads ANQGSEA. Losses at the gene ends were 2 bases for V and 3 bases for J; bases not matched to a gene: 9. CDR3 coding DNA: TGCAGCGTTGAACAGACCGGACAGGGGGCTGACTACGAGCAGTACTTC. Its translation: CSVEQTGQGADYEQYF.

The chain is built from TRBV14 and TRBJ2-7; maybe TRBD1 (5 bases). Trimming removed 4 bases at V and 3 bases at J, with 7 bases between. Germline V lookup: CDR1 SGHDN, CDR2 FVKESK. The CDR3 runs 12 residues. The CDR3 nucleotides are TGTGCCAGCAGCCTCACAGGCTACGAGCAGTACTTC. It yields the protein CASSLTGYEQYF.

The table lists this clone with a count of one. The rearrangement joins TRBV28 to TRBJ1-2; D might be TRBD1 (6 bases). The CDR3 runs to 17 residues. From germline, CDR1 is MDHEN and CDR2 SYDVKM. V was trimmed by 5 bases and J by 4 bases, leaving 23 bases between them. The chain's CDR3 is CASSTKPPQGLIYGYTF. Written as DNA, the CDR3 is TGTGCCAGCAGTACGAAGCCCCCACAGGGTCTGATCTATGGCTACACCTTC.

J is TRBJ1-2 and V is TRBV10-1; no firm D call. Looked up from germline, CDR1 is WNHNN and CDR2 is SYGVQD (reference sequence). The ends were cut back, 7 bases at V and 7 bases at J, with 19 bases in the middle. The CDR3 contains 14 residues. The CDR3 is CASTLRAEGVGYTF. The CDR3 region has the DNA TGCGCCAGCACCTTGCGGGCGGAGGGTGTTGGCTACACCTTC.

The gene calls are TRBV5-4 and TRBJ2-1; TRBD2 agrees at 11 bases. The CDR3 length is 19 residues. The ends lost 5 bases at V and 8 bases at J; junction bases unmatched: 21. CDR1 SGHNT and CDR2 YYREEE come from the germline V gene (reference sequence). CDR3 sequence: CASRTEYPSGGQEVDEQFF. DNA of the CDR3: TGTGCCAGCAGGACCGAGTATCCTAGCGGGGGGCAAGAGGTCGATGAGCAGTTCTTC.

V usage is TRBV18 and J usage is TRBJ2-7; D gene unclear. The ends were cut back, 2 bases at V and 0 bases at J, with 5 bases in the middle. Germline V gives CDR1 KGHSH, CDR2 LQKENI. The CDR3 is 13 residues long. CDR3 in amino acids: CASSPGPSYEQYF. CDR3 sequence (DNA): TGTGCCAGCTCACCAGGGCCCTCCTACGAGCAGTACTTC.

The gene calls are TRBV5-1 and TRBJ2-5, with D perhaps matching TRBD1 (5 bases). The CDR3 runs 15 residues. Trimming stripped 4 bases from V and 3 bases from J, with 16 bases between. Germline loops: CDR1 SGHRS, CDR2 YFSETQ. As DNA, the CDR3 is TGCGCCAGCAGCCTGTCAGGGAAAGTGAAAGAGACCCAGTACTTC. Its protein product is CASSLSGKVKETQYF. The full variable domain, in which reference TRBV5-1 and TRBJ2-5 provide the parts outside the CDR3, is KAGVTQTPRYLIKTRGQQVTLSCSPISGHRSVSWYQQTPGQGLQFLFEYFSETQRNKGNFPGRFSGRQFSNSRSEMNVSTLELGDSALYLCASSLSGKVKETQYFGPGTRLLVL.

The chain joins TRBV19 to TRBJ1-2; D is perhaps TRBD1 (6 bases). Trimming removed 5 bases at V and 7 bases at J, with 17 bases between. CDR1 LNHDA and CDR2 SQIVND come from the germline V gene (reference sequence). The CDR3 spans 14 residues. CDR3 sequence: CASSPNTGIGGYTF. DNA for the CDR3: TGTGCCAGTAGTCCTAATACAGGGATAGGTGGCTACACCTTC.